The entry below gives a single TCR beta chain sequence along with its context. Deep was the level at which the assay was run. Using immunoSEQ multiplex PCR, the repertoire was profiled, and TCRdb retains in-frame clones only, with some absent. The sample has about 660,000 clones; 74% are singletons. These data belong to a study of shared clonotypes between healthy human individuals. In germline, CDR1 is SQVTM, CDR2 ANQGSEA. This CDR3 has 14 amino acids. V lost 6 bases and J 6 bases, leaving 19 bases between the germline ends. The sequenced sample consisted of memory CD4+ T cells sorted from blood. Subset: CD45RA-negative fraction. The gene calls are TRBV29-1 and TRBJ2-3, with D possibly matching TRBD2 (7 bases). The origin of this receptor is a woman aged 25 to 39 in good health. The CDR3 coding sequence is TGCAGCGTCAATGGGGGGGCAGAAGGGGATACGCAGTATTTT. Translating gives CSVNGGAEGDTQYF.